The 14 T cell receptor beta chains below all came from one sample that was sequenced in a study of blood T cell repertoires in COVID-19. The data were produced by immunoSEQ multiplex PCR, yet TCRdb's version contains in-frame clones alone and is incomplete. The sample contains roughly 670,000 clones, around 90% of which appear only once. The material sequenced was peripheral blood. These TCRs come from a woman in her late teens or twenties with acute or convalescent COVID-19.

The chain's CDR3 is CAISESLWGRVSTPGAANSPLHF. The CDR3 DNA reads as TGTGCCATCAGTGAGTCTTTGTGGGGGCGGGTCTCCACCCCAGGGGCCGCTAATTCACCCCTCCACTTT. The rearrangement joins TRBV10-3 to TRBJ1-6, with D maybe TRBD1 (6 bases). This CDR3 has 23 amino acids. CDR1 is ENHRY and CDR2 is SYGVKD in the germline V gene. V lost 0 bases to trimming and J lost 6 bases, with 33 bases between them.

The chain recombines TRBV7-9 with TRBJ2-2; D is perhaps TRBD1 (5 bases). V lost 1 base, J lost 10 bases, and 7 bases lay in between. In germline, CDR1 is SEHNR, CDR2 FQNEAQ (reference sequence). CDR3 length: 12 amino acids. The CDR3: CASSLGGKELFF. The CDR3 DNA sequence: TGTGCCAGCAGCTTAGGGGGCAAGGAGCTGTTTTTT.

V usage is TRBV19 and J usage is TRBJ1-6, with D possibly matching TRBD1 (6 bases). V dropped 3 bases and J dropped 6 bases, with 9 bases sitting between them. In germline, CDR1 is LNHDA, CDR2 SQIVND (reference sequence). CDR3 length equals 14 residues. The CDR3 region is CASSMTGFNSPLHF. Written as DNA, the CDR3 is TGTGCCAGTAGTATGACAGGCTTTAATTCACCCCTCCACTTT.

The chain uses TRBV7-9 and TRBJ1-2; TRBD1 is a possible D gene (6 bases). Germline values: CDR1 SEHNR, CDR2 FQNEAQ (reference sequence). Trimming shortened V by 1 base and J by 0 bases, and 21 bases separated the two germline ends. The CDR3 is made up of 19 amino acids. CDR3 bases: TGTGCCAGCAGCTTAGGGGGGTCTCAGGGGCGCGGTACTAACTATGGCTACACCTTC. This translates into CASSLGGSQGRGTNYGYTF.

The CDR3 sequence is CSASSNRGRETQYF. CDR3 nucleotide sequence: TGCAGTGCTAGTTCGAACAGGGGGCGGGAGACCCAGTACTTC. The rearrangement joins TRBV20-1 to TRBJ2-5; 9 bases are a match to TRBD1. The CDR3 runs 14 residues. Losses at the gene ends were 3 bases for V and 5 bases for J; bases not matched to a gene: 7. From germline, CDR1 is DFQATT and CDR2 SNEGSKA (reference sequence).

The chain links TRBV7-8 to TRBJ1-3; 7 bases are a match to TRBD1. The V gene end was trimmed by 5 bases and the J gene end by 2 bases; junction bases not matched to a gene: 6. CDR3 length: 15 residues. Looked up from germline, CDR1 is SGHVS and CDR2 is FQNEAQ. CDR3 protein: CASSPDRVTGNTIYF. CDR3 bases: TGTGCCAGCAGCCCCGACAGGGTCACTGGAAACACCATATATTTT. Full variable domain (rest looked up from reference TRBV7-8 and TRBJ1-3): GAGVSQSPRYKVAKRGQDVALRCDPISGHVSLFWYQQALGQGPEFLTYFQNEAQLDKSGLPSDRFFAERPEGSVSTLKIQRTQQEDSAVYLCASSPDRVTGNTIYFGEGSWLTVV.

The rearrangement uses TRBV5-1 and TRBJ2-5; D uncertain. CDR3 size: 12 residues. Per germline, CDR1 SGHRS and CDR2 YFSETQ. Trimming pared 4 bases from V and 5 bases from J, leaving 9 bases between. The CDR3 sequence is CASSIIEETQYF. For the CDR3, the DNA is TGCGCCAGCAGCATAATCGAGGAGACCCAGTACTTC.

The rearrangement uses TRBV3-1 (or the pseudogene TRBV3-2) and TRBJ1-4; 8 bases map to TRBD1. V gave up 4 bases and J gave up 2 bases; unmatched junction bases: 9. The CDR3 loop spans 17 amino acids. The V gene's germline CDR1 is LGHDT and CDR2 YNNKEL (reference sequence). The CDR3 reads CASSRRRRTGTNEKLFF. The CDR3, as DNA: TGTGCCAGCAGCCGGAGGCGGAGGACAGGGACTAATGAAAAACTGTTTTTT.

A single count supports this clone. The chain is built from TRBV6-6 and TRBJ1-1; 10 nucleotides align to TRBD1. Germline CDR1 is MNHNY and CDR2 is SVGAGI (reference sequence). The CDR3 contains 16 residues. The V and J ends lost 6 bases and 5 bases, in that order; junction bases with no gene match: 12. The CDR3 region is CASSAMTGTGETEAFF. CDR3 in DNA: TGTGCCAGCAGCGCGATGACCGGGACAGGGGAAACTGAAGCTTTCTTT.

A few counts support this clone. This same CDR3 is encoded by further DNA sequences in the sample. The chain is built from TRBV6-5 and TRBJ1-2; 8 bases map to TRBD1. In germline, CDR1 is MNHEY, CDR2 SVGAGI. The J segment lost 4 bases and the V segment lost 0 bases, leaving 7 bases of the junction unmatched. The CDR3 covers 16 residues. The CDR3 DNA sequence: TGTGCCAGCAGTTACTCGAGAACAGGGGGTGGCTATGGCTACACCTTC. Its protein product is CASSYSRTGGGYGYTF.

The chain is built from TRBV14 and TRBJ2-3; no clear D gene. Trimming took off 4 bases at V and 1 base at J, with 12 bases between the two ends. The CDR3 length is 15 residues. Germline V gene data show CDR1 as SGHDN and CDR2 as FVKESK. CDR3 loop: CASSRFQSRTDTQYF. As DNA, the CDR3 is TGTGCCAGCAGCCGGTTTCAGTCGCGCACAGATACGCAGTATTTT. Drawing the rest from reference TRBV14 and TRBJ2-3, the complete variable domain is EAGVTQFPSHSVIEKGQTVTLRCDPISGHDNLYWYRRVMGKEIKFLLHFVKESKQDESGMPNNRFLAERTGGTYSTLKVQPAELEDSGVYFCASSRFQSRTDTQYFGPGTRLTVL.

The table lists this clone with a count of one. This chain joins TRBV2 and TRBJ2-1; D possibly corresponds to TRBD1 (6 bases). Trimming removed 5 bases from V and 7 bases from J, with 21 bases in between. The germline V gene encodes CDR1 SNHLY and CDR2 FYNNEI. The CDR3 length is 16 residues. The DNA for the CDR3 is TGTGCCAGCAGTTCCGACGGGACATCGGTTTTTAATGAGCAGTTCTTC. Protein product: CASSSDGTSVFNEQFF.

The CDR3 spells CASSLGLTGNYGYTF. The CDR3 DNA is TGTGCCAGCAGCTTAGGCCTAACAGGGAACTATGGCTACACCTTC. This chain connects TRBV13 to TRBJ1-2; D possibly corresponds to TRBD1 (6 bases). CDR3 length: 15 amino acids. Deletions cut 0 bases from V and 2 bases from J, with 10 bases between. From germline, CDR1 is PRHDT and CDR2 FYEKMQ (reference sequence).

The V call is TRBV5-5, the J call TRBJ1-2, with D maybe TRBD1 (6 bases). This CDR3 has 15 residues. V lost 1 base and J lost 2, with 12 bases in between. Per the germline V gene, CDR1 is SGHKS and CDR2 is YYEKEE (reference sequence). The DNA for the CDR3 is TGTGCCAGCAGCTTGAGGGGGGGATTCAACTATGGCTACACCTTC. Its protein is CASSLRGGFNYGYTF.